Listed below are T cell receptor beta chains from one sample, sequenced in a study of blood T cell repertoires in COVID-19. Clones were sequenced by immunoSEQ multiplex PCR, and TCRdb holds only the in-frame ones, with some missing. The sample consists of about 100,000 clones, 85% to 90% of them appearing once. The sequenced sample consisted of peripheral blood. The receptors derive from a human donor with COVID-19, enrolled during active disease. The donor label of this sample is uncertain. Both conserved end residues are part of each CDR3. Fields, in order: D gene, clone size, V gene, CDR3 length, J gene, CDR3 DNA, CDR3 protein. The D gene is left open where the match is weak. Expanded clones are given a class, and other clones once, few, many or no size at all.

d_gene: NA
abundance: NA
v_gene: TRBV4-1
len: 17
j_gene: TRBJ2-7
CDR3nt: TGCGCCAGCAGCCAAGATATCCCGGACGGGACATCCTACGAGCAGTACTTC
CDR3aa: CASSQDIPDGTSYEQYF

d_gene: NA
abundance: NA
v_gene: TRBV24-1
len: 12
j_gene: TRBJ2-1
CDR3nt: TGTGCCACCGCAAACCCTAGGAATGAGCAGTTCTTC
CDR3aa: CATANPRNEQFF

d_gene: NA
abundance: NA
v_gene: TRBV7-9
len: 15
j_gene: TRBJ2-7
CDR3nt: TGTGCCAGCAGCTTAATAGCCCTATCCGGGGACGAGCAGTACTTC
CDR3aa: CASSLIALSGDEQYF

d_gene: NA
abundance: NA
v_gene: TRBV7-6
len: 18
j_gene: TRBJ1-4
CDR3nt: TGTGCCAGCAGCTTAGGGCCCCCGGGGGGGCCGGCTAATGAAAAACTGTTTTTT
CDR3aa: CASSLGPPGGPANEKLFF

d_gene: TRBD1
abundance: NA
v_gene: TRBV10-3
len: 13
j_gene: TRBJ1-5
CDR3nt: TGTGCCTCCCAAGGCACAGGGGGCCGTCCCCAGCATTTT
CDR3aa: CASQGTGGRPQHF

d_gene: NA
abundance: once
v_gene: TRBV21-1
len: 15
j_gene: TRBJ1-4
CDR3nt: TGTGCCAGCAGCAAAGGTGGGGGGGCCTCTGAAAAACTGTTTTTT
CDR3aa: CASSKGGGASEKLFF

d_gene: NA
abundance: NA
v_gene: TRBV4-2
len: 18
j_gene: TRBJ1-1
CDR3nt: TGTGCCAGCAGCCAAGATATCGGACGGTCCGGGGAGGCGAATGAAGCTTTCTTT
CDR3aa: CASSQDIGRSGEANEAFF

d_gene: NA
abundance: NA
v_gene: TRBV28
len: 15
j_gene: TRBJ1-2
CDR3nt: TGTGCCACCAAGTCAGACTATTCGGGGATACATGGCTACACCTTC
CDR3aa: CATKSDYSGIHGYTF

d_gene: NA
abundance: few
v_gene: TRBV18
len: 12
j_gene: TRBJ2-5
CDR3nt: TGTGCCAGCTCGCCGATGGAGGCGACCCAGTACTTC
CDR3aa: CASSPMEATQYF

d_gene: NA
abundance: NA
v_gene: TRBV7-7
len: 14
j_gene: TRBJ1-4
CDR3nt: TGTGCCAGCAGCTTATCCGGGGGTAGCGAAAAACTGTTTTTT
CDR3aa: CASSLSGGSEKLFF

d_gene: TRBD1
abundance: NA
v_gene: TRBV5-1
len: 17
j_gene: TRBJ1-1
CDR3nt: TGCGCCAGCAGCGCCGGACAGGGGAGTCGGAGGGGCACTGAAGCTTTCTTT
CDR3aa: CASSAGQGSRRGTEAFF

d_gene: TRBD1
abundance: few
v_gene: TRBV14
len: 17
j_gene: TRBJ2-2
CDR3nt: TGTGCCAGCAGTCCAGAGAGGGCAGGGGGCCTTACCGGGGAGCTGTTTTTT
CDR3aa: CASSPERAGGLTGELFF

d_gene: TRBD1
abundance: NA
v_gene: TRBV6-1
len: 16
j_gene: TRBJ2-5
CDR3nt: TGTGCCAGCAGTGTTGGGACAGTTTTACTCCAAGAGACCCAGTACTTC
CDR3aa: CASSVGTVLLQETQYF

d_gene: NA
abundance: NA
v_gene: TRBV10-2
len: 14
j_gene: TRBJ2-1
CDR3nt: TGCGCCAGCAGTGAGTCGACCGGGGGAATCGAGCAGTTCTTC
CDR3aa: CASSESTGGIEQFF

d_gene: NA
abundance: NA
v_gene: TRBV5-1
len: 13
j_gene: TRBJ2-7
CDR3nt: TGCGCCAGCAGCTTAACGGTTGGCTACGAGCAGTACTTC
CDR3aa: CASSLTVGYEQYF

d_gene: NA
abundance: NA
v_gene: TRBV19
len: 16
j_gene: TRBJ1-3
CDR3nt: TGTGCCAGTAGTATAAAAAGGGGTCTCTCTGGAAACACCATATATTTT
CDR3aa: CASSIKRGLSGNTIYF

d_gene: TRBD1
abundance: NA
v_gene: TRBV25-1
len: 14
j_gene: TRBJ1-1
CDR3nt: TGTGCCAGCAGTGGACTGACAGGGCTCACTGAAGCTTTCTTT
CDR3aa: CASSGLTGLTEAFF

d_gene: TRBD1
abundance: NA
v_gene: TRBV2
len: 14
j_gene: TRBJ1-1
CDR3nt: TGTGCCAGCAGCGTACAGGGGTTTGGGACTGAAGCTTTCTTT
CDR3aa: CASSVQGFGTEAFF

d_gene: NA
abundance: NA
v_gene: TRBV20-1
len: 11
j_gene: TRBJ2-5
CDR3nt: TGCAGTGCTAGAATCTCAGAGACCCAGTACTTC
CDR3aa: CSARISETQYF

d_gene: NA
abundance: NA
v_gene: TRBV11-2
len: 15
j_gene: TRBJ1-4
CDR3nt: TGTGCCAGCAGCTTAACCCCCCAGAGGGGGGAAAAACTGTTTTTT
CDR3aa: CASSLTPQRGEKLFF

d_gene: NA
abundance: NA
v_gene: TRBV30
len: 13
j_gene: TRBJ1-2
CDR3nt: TGTGCCTGGAGTCCAGGGACTAGGTATGGCTACACCTTC
CDR3aa: CAWSPGTRYGYTF

d_gene: TRBD1
abundance: NA
v_gene: TRBV4-1
len: 15
j_gene: TRBJ1-5
CDR3nt: TGCGCCAGCAGCCAAGATCAAGGGGGCGATCAGCCCCAGCATTTT
CDR3aa: CASSQDQGGDQPQHF

d_gene: NA
abundance: NA
v_gene: TRBV3-1/TRBV3-2
len: 14
j_gene: TRBJ2-3
CDR3nt: TGTGCCAGCAGGTCCTCGGGGATGCCAGATACGCAGTATTTT
CDR3aa: CASRSSGMPDTQYF

d_gene: TRBD1
abundance: NA
v_gene: TRBV3-1/TRBV3-2
len: 16
j_gene: TRBJ2-7
CDR3nt: TGTGCCAGCAGCGCAAAGGCAGGACAGGGGAGGGACGAGCAGTACTTC
CDR3aa: CASSAKAGQGRDEQYF

d_gene: NA
abundance: NA
v_gene: TRBV11-3
len: 14
j_gene: TRBJ1-4
CDR3nt: TGTGCCAGCAGCTCGGGGGGGATAAATGAAAAACTGTTTTTT
CDR3aa: CASSSGGINEKLFF

d_gene: TRBD1
abundance: NA
v_gene: TRBV6-6
len: 16
j_gene: TRBJ1-3
CDR3nt: TGTGCCAGCAGCTACCAAGGGGGCGCAGGGGGAAACACCATATATTTT
CDR3aa: CASSYQGGAGGNTIYF

d_gene: TRBD2
abundance: NA
v_gene: TRBV10-2
len: 15
j_gene: TRBJ2-5
CDR3nt: TGCGCCAGCAGATCGGGACTAGCGGGACAAGAGACCCAGTACTTC
CDR3aa: CASRSGLAGQETQYF

d_gene: TRBD2
abundance: once
v_gene: TRBV3-1/TRBV3-2
len: 16
j_gene: TRBJ2-3
CDR3nt: TGTGCCAGCAGCCCGCAAGCGGGGGGGAAGGCAGATACGCAGTATTTT
CDR3aa: CASSPQAGGKADTQYF

d_gene: NA
abundance: NA
v_gene: TRBV10-1
len: 14
j_gene: TRBJ2-7
CDR3nt: TGCGCCAGCAGTGAGACGGGAGAGCCCTACGAGCAGTACTTC
CDR3aa: CASSETGEPYEQYF

d_gene: TRBD1
abundance: NA
v_gene: TRBV10-3
len: 18
j_gene: TRBJ1-1
CDR3nt: TGTGCCATCAGCGATAGCCGAGGGACAGGGACTCTCAACACTGAAGCTTTCTTT
CDR3aa: CAISDSRGTGTLNTEAFF

d_gene: TRBD1
abundance: NA
v_gene: TRBV6-5
len: 14
j_gene: TRBJ2-7
CDR3nt: TGTGCCAGCAGCACCCTCCAGGGGGCGGACGAGCAGTACTTC
CDR3aa: CASSTLQGADEQYF

d_gene: TRBD1
abundance: NA
v_gene: TRBV5-5
len: 16
j_gene: TRBJ2-3
CDR3nt: TGTGCCAGCAGCTTGGCCGGGACAGGGGCCACAGATACGCAGTATTTT
CDR3aa: CASSLAGTGATDTQYF

d_gene: TRBD1
abundance: NA
v_gene: TRBV9
len: 16
j_gene: TRBJ2-7
CDR3nt: TGTGCCAGCAGCGCTCCTATGGGACAGGGGTTGGGCGAGCAGTACTTC
CDR3aa: CASSAPMGQGLGEQYF

d_gene: NA
abundance: NA
v_gene: TRBV28
len: 14
j_gene: TRBJ1-3
CDR3nt: TGTGCCAGCAGTTCCACAACCTCTGGAAACACCATATATTTT
CDR3aa: CASSSTTSGNTIYF

d_gene: NA
abundance: NA
v_gene: TRBV6-2/TRBV6-3
len: 15
j_gene: TRBJ1-2
CDR3nt: TGTGCCAGCAGTTACATGGGAACAGGCACCTATGGCTACACCTTC
CDR3aa: CASSYMGTGTYGYTF

d_gene: NA
abundance: NA
v_gene: TRBV30
len: 13
j_gene: TRBJ1-6
CDR3nt: TGTGCAGGAAAGGGGTGGGAAGGTTCACCCCTCCACTTT
CDR3aa: CAGKGWEGSPLHF

d_gene: NA
abundance: NA
v_gene: TRBV20-1
len: 13
j_gene: TRBJ1-1
CDR3nt: TGCAGTGCTATTGAGGTAGGGAGCACTGAAGCTTTCTTT
CDR3aa: CSAIEVGSTEAFF

d_gene: TRBD2
abundance: NA
v_gene: TRBV5-1
len: 17
j_gene: TRBJ2-7
CDR3nt: TGCGCCAGCAGCTTGAAGACTAGCGGGAGTGTAGCCTACGAGCAGTACTTC
CDR3aa: CASSLKTSGSVAYEQYF